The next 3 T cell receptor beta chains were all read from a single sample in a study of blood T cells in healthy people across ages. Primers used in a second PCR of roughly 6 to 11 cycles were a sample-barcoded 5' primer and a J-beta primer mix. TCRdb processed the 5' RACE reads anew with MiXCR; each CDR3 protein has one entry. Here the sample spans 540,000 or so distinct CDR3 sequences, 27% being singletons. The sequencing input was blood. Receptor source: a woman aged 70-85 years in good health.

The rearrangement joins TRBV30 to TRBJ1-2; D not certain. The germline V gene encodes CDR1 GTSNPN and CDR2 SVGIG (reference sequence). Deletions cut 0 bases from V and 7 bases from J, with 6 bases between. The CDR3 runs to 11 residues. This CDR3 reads CAWSVRLGYTF. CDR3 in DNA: TGTGCCTGGAGTGTAAGGCTTGGCTACACCTTC. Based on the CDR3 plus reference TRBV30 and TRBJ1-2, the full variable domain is SQTIHQWPATLVQPVGSPLSLECTVEGTSNPNLYWYRQAAGRGLQLLFYSVGIGQISSEVPQNLSASRPQDRQFILSSKKLLLSDSGFYLCAWSVRLGYTFGSGTRLTVV.

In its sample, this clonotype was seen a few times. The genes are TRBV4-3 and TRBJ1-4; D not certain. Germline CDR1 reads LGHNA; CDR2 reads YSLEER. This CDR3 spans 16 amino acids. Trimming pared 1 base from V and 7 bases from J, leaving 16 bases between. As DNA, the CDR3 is TGCGCCAGCAGCCAAGGAACCCCCGGTGGCGCTGAAAAACTGTTTTTT. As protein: CASSQGTPGGAEKLFF.

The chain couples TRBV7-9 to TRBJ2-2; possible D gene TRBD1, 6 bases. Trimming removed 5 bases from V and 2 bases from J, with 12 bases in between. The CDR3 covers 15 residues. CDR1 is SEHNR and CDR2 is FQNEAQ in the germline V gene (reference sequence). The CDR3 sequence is CASSPRTANTGELFF. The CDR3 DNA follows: TGTGCCAGCAGCCCCCGGACAGCTAACACCGGGGAGCTGTTTTTT. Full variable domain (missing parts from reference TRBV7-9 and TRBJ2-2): DTGVSQNPRHKITKRGQNVTFRCDPISEHNRLYWYRQTLGQGPEFLTYFQNEAQLEKSRLLSDRFSAERPKGSFSTLEIQRTEQGDSAMYLCASSPRTANTGELFFGEGSRLTVL.